Each of the 17 T cell receptor beta chains below was sequenced from the same sample in a study of blood T cell repertoires in COVID-19. Using immunoSEQ multiplex PCR, the repertoire was profiled, and TCRdb retains in-frame clones only, with some absent. The sample shows about 220,000 clones, 65% to 85% of them seen only once. Material: PBMCs or T cells enriched from blood (not recorded which). The receptors come from a woman aged 60-70 years who had recovered from COVID-19.

The chain couples TRBV3-1 (or the pseudogene TRBV3-2) to TRBJ1-3; the D gene is possibly TRBD1 (5 bases). The CDR3 runs 14 residues. V was trimmed by 1 base and J by 2 bases, leaving 6 bases between them. Germline CDR1 and CDR2: LGHDT and YNNKEL (reference sequence). Here the CDR3 reads CASSQGGTGNTIYF. In DNA, the CDR3 is TGTGCCAGCAGCCAAGGGGGCACTGGAAACACCATATATTTT.

The chain recombines TRBV11-3 with TRBJ2-1; TRBD2 matches 8 bases. V gave up 1 base and J gave up 9 bases; unmatched junction bases: 5. The germline V gene encodes CDR1 SGHNT and CDR2 YENEEA. This CDR3 is built from 14 residues. CDR3 residues: CASSLAGGSVEQFF. The DNA for the CDR3 is TGTGCCAGCAGCTTAGCGGGAGGGTCGGTTGAGCAGTTCTTC.

This clone was recorded once. Other DNA sequences from this sample encode an identical CDR3 as well. The chain joins TRBV12-3 or TRBV12-4 to TRBJ2-7, with TRBD1 matching over 8 bases. The V segment lost 5 bases and the J segment 3 bases; nucleotides outside the gene matches: 3. The CDR3 is made up of 13 amino acids. The CDR3 sequence is CASSLGQGYEQYF. Written as DNA, the CDR3 is TGTGCCAGCAGTCTTGGACAGGGCTACGAGCAGTACTTC.

CDR3 coding DNA: TGTGCCAGCAGCTTGGGGGCCGCGGGAGGGCGAGATACGCAGTATTTT. It translates to CASSLGAAGGRDTQYF. The J gene is TRBJ2-3, the V gene TRBV5-8; 9 nucleotides line up with TRBD2. Germline V gene data show CDR1 as SGHTS and CDR2 as YDEGEE. J was trimmed by 5 bases and V by 0 bases; bases with no gene match: 7. The CDR3 totals 16 residues. Full variable domain (outside the CDR3, taken from reference TRBV5-8 and TRBJ2-3): EAGVTQSPTHLIKTRGQQATLRCSPISGHTSVYWYQQALGLGLQFLLWYDEGEERNRGNFPPRFSGRQFPNYSSELNVNALELEDSALYLCASSLGAAGGRDTQYFGPGTRLTVL.

CDR3 in amino acids: CASSRGRAYEQYF. As DNA, the CDR3 is TGTGCCAGTAGCAGGGGTAGGGCCTACGAGCAGTACTTC. V is TRBV18 and J is TRBJ2-7; TRBD1 is a possible D gene (6 bases). CDR1 is KGHSH, CDR2 LQKENI, per germline. The CDR3 spans 13 residues. V was pared by 9 bases and J by 2 bases, with 14 bases between.

The CDR3 protein is CASSQDRGPQETQYF. CDR3 sequence (DNA): TGCGCCAGCAGCCAAGATAGGGGCCCCCAAGAGACCCAGTACTTC. The chain carries TRBV4-3 and TRBJ2-5; D may be TRBD1 (5 bases). Germline V gene lookup returns CDR1 LGHNA and CDR2 YSLEER. The CDR3 contains 15 residues. Trimming took off 0 bases at V and 1 base at J, with 9 bases between the two ends.

The chain is built from TRBV6-6 and TRBJ1-3; no reliable D call. Germline V gives CDR1 MNHNY, CDR2 SVGAGI (reference sequence). V dropped 0 bases and J dropped 5 bases, with 11 bases sitting between them. The CDR3 is made up of 15 amino acids. The CDR3 here is CASSYSDYIRNTIYF. DNA for the CDR3: TGTGCCAGCAGTTACTCCGACTATATCCGAAACACCATATATTTT.

The chain joins TRBV11-1 to TRBJ1-5; D gene uncertain. The CDR3 length is 13 residues. Germline V gene sequence: CDR1 SGHAT, CDR2 FQDESV (reference sequence). With 5 bases removed from V and 5 bases from J, the gap between germline ends came to 10 bases. CDR3 nucleotides: TGTGCCAGCAGCGTCGACATATATCAGCCCCAGCATTTT. This gives the protein CASSVDIYQPQHF.

This clone turned up a few times. The rearrangement uses TRBV6-2 or TRBV6-3 and TRBJ1-5; the D gene is possibly TRBD1 (5 bases). The CDR3 has 15 residues. Germline values: CDR1 MNHEY, CDR2 SVGEGT. Trimming removed 2 bases at V and 5 bases at J, with 13 bases between. The CDR3 region has the DNA TGTGCCAGCAGTTACGGGGGGTCACGCTATCAGCCCCAGCATTTT. Encoded protein: CASSYGGSRYQPQHF.

This chain joins TRBV19 and TRBJ1-5; TRBD1 agrees at 7 bases. CDR1 and CDR2 from the germline V gene are LNHDA and SQIVND (reference sequence). This CDR3 has 15 residues. Germline trimming cut 2 bases from V and 4 bases from J; bases unmatched to any gene: 5. Here the CDR3 DNA reads TGTGCCAGTAGTATAAAACAGGGGCGGAATCAGCCCCAGCATTTT. It specifies CASSIKQGRNQPQHF. The entire variable domain, with the rest obtained from reference TRBV19 and TRBJ1-5, is as follows: DGGITQSPKYLFRKEGQNVTLSCEQNLNHDAMYWYRQDPGQGLRLIYYSQIVNDFQKGDIAEGYSVSREKKESFPLTVTSAQKNPTAFYLCASSIKQGRNQPQHFGDGTRLSIL.

This clone was counted a few times. This specimen includes other DNA sequences encoding the same CDR3. The chain combines TRBV2 with TRBJ1-4; the match to TRBD1 covers 11 bases. Germline V gene sequence: CDR1 SNHLY, CDR2 FYNNEI. The length of the CDR3 is 14 residues. The trim removed 6 bases at V and 7 bases at J, leaving 4 bases unmatched. CDR3 amino acids: CASRAGTGGEKLFF. DNA of the CDR3: TGTGCCAGCAGGGCCGGGACAGGGGGTGAAAAACTGTTTTTT.

The rearrangement joins TRBV2 to TRBJ1-4; 10 bases are a match to TRBD1. The V and J ends lost 4 bases and 10 bases, in that order; junction bases with no gene match: 3. Germline CDR1 is SNHLY and CDR2 is FYNNEI. This CDR3 is built from 13 residues. Written as DNA, the CDR3 is TGTGCCAGCAGTGGGACAGGGGGTGGAAAACTGTTTTTT. This gives the protein CASSGTGGGKLFF.

V and J are TRBV19 and TRBJ1-5; 11 bases are shared with TRBD1. The CDR3 has 15 amino acids. The trim removed 6 bases at V and 3 bases at J, leaving 4 bases unmatched. Germline-derived CDR1 and CDR2 are LNHDA and SQIVND (reference sequence). The CDR3 DNA reads TGTGCCAGTAGAGGGACAGGGGGAAACAATCAGCCCCAGCATTTT. It is translated as CASRGTGGNNQPQHF.

The chain has TRBV7-2 and TRBJ2-3; 7 bases map to TRBD2. CDR3 size: 16 residues. J gave up 2 bases and V 5 bases, and 10 bases lay outside the gene matches. Germline V gene data show CDR1 as SGHTA and CDR2 as FQGNSA. CDR3 sequence: CASSREASGITDTQYF. The CDR3 DNA reads as TGTGCCAGCAGCAGGGAGGCTAGCGGCATCACAGATACGCAGTATTTT.

The rearrangement links TRBV20-1 to TRBJ2-3; no definite D call. Germline V gene data show CDR1 as DFQATT and CDR2 as SNEGSKA (reference sequence). The CDR3 contains 11 residues. Trimming took off 2 bases at V and 4 bases at J, with 4 bases between the two ends. CDR3 DNA sequence: TGCAGTGCTAGACAGGCAGATACGCAGTATTTT. Protein: CSARQADTQYF.

The chain links TRBV7-8 to TRBJ1-2, with D maybe TRBD1 (6 bases). The length of the CDR3 is 16 residues. The germline gives CDR1 SGHVS, CDR2 FQNEAQ. V was shortened by 1 base and J by 4 bases, with 16 bases between the two germline ends. This CDR3 reads CASSLEEDSSLYGYTF. Written as DNA, the CDR3 is TGTGCCAGCAGCTTAGAGGAGGACAGTTCCCTCTATGGCTACACCTTC. Based on the CDR3 plus reference TRBV7-8 and TRBJ1-2, the full variable domain is GAGVSQSPRYKVAKRGQDVALRCDPISGHVSLFWYQQALGQGPEFLTYFQNEAQLDKSGLPSDRFFAERPEGSVSTLKIQRTQQEDSAVYLCASSLEEDSSLYGYTFGSGTRLTVV.

The V call is TRBV3-1 (or the pseudogene TRBV3-2), the J call TRBJ2-1; 9 bases are shared with TRBD1. Germline CDR1 and CDR2: LGHDT and YNNKEL (reference sequence). The CDR3 extends over 15 amino acids. Trimming at V came to 4 bases and at J to 7 bases, leaving 8 bases not matched to a gene. In DNA form, the CDR3 reads TGTGCCAGCAGCCTGGACAGGGGTCTGTATAATGAGCAGTTCTTC. Protein product: CASSLDRGLYNEQFF.